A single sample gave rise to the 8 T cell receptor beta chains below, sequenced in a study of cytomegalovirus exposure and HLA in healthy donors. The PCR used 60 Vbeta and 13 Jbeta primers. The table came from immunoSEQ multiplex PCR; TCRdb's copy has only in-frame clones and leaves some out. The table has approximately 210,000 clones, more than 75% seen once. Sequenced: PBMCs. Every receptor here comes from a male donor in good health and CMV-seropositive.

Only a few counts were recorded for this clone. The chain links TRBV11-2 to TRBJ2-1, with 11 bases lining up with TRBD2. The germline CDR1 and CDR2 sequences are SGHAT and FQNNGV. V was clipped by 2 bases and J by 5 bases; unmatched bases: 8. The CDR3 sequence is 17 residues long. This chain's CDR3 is CASSLFSGLADHNEQFF. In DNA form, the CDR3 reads TGTGCCAGCAGCTTATTTTCGGGACTAGCGGACCACAATGAGCAGTTCTTC.

CDR3 nucleotide sequence: TGCGCCAGCAGCCAATACCCAGGGACTAGTAGTAGGGATGAGCAGTTCTTC. Its protein is CASSQYPGTSSRDEQFF. The V and J genes are TRBV4-3 and TRBJ2-1; TRBD2 matches at 8 bases. The V and J ends lost 2 bases and 8 bases, in that order; junction bases with no gene match: 14. CDR3 length: 17 amino acids. Germline CDR1 and CDR2: LGHNA and YSLEER.

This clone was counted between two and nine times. The CDR3 here is CASVRGLNEKLFF. The CDR3 DNA reads TGTGCCAGCGTGCGAGGGCTTAATGAAAAACTGTTTTTT. The V gene is TRBV18, the J gene TRBJ1-4; D call uncertain. Deletions cut 8 bases from V and 4 bases from J, with 11 bases between. CDR1 and CDR2 from the germline V gene are KGHSH and LQKENI. The length of the CDR3 is 13 residues.

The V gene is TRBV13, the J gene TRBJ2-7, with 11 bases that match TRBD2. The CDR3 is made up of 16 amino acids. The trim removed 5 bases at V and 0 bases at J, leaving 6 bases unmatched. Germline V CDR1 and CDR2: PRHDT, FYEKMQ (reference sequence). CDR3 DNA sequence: TGTGCCAGCAGCGAACCGGGACTAGCGGTCTCCTACGAGCAGTACTTC. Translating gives CASSEPGLAVSYEQYF.

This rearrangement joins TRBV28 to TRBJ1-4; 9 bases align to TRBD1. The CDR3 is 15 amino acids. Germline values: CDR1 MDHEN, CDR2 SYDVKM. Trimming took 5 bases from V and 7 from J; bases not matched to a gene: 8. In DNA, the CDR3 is TGTGCCAGCAGTCAAGGGACAGGGCGCGGTGAAAAACTGTTTTTT. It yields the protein CASSQGTGRGEKLFF. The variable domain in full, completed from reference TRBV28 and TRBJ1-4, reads DVKVTQSSRYLVKRTGEKVFLECVQDMDHENMFWYRQDPGLGLRLIYFSYDVKMKEKGDIPEGYSVSREKKERFSLILESASTNQTSMYLCASSQGTGRGEKLFFGSGTQLSVL.

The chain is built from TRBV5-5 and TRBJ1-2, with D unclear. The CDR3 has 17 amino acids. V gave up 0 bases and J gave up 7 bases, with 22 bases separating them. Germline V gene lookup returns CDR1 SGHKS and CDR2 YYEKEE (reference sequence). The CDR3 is CASSLAGVGGARGGYTF. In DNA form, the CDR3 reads TGTGCCAGCAGCTTGGCCGGAGTCGGCGGCGCCCGGGGTGGCTACACCTTC.

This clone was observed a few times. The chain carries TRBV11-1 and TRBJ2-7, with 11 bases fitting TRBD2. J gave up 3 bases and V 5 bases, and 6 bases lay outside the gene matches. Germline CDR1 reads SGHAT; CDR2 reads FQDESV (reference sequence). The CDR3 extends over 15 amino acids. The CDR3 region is CASSQRLAGHYEQYF. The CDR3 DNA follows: TGTGCCAGCAGCCAGCGACTAGCGGGGCACTACGAGCAGTACTTC.

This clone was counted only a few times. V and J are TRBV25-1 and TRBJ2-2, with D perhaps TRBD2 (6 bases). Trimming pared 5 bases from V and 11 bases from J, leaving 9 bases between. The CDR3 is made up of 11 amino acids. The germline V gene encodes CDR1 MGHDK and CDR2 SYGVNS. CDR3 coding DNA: TGTGCCAGCAGTAGGAGGGACGAGCTGTTTTTT. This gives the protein CASSRRDELFF.